These T cell receptor beta chains were read from a single sample in a study of T cell responses to AZD1222 COVID-19 vaccine. The repertoire was sequenced with immunoSEQ multiplex PCR; TCRdb's copy has only in-frame clones and lacks some. Of approximately 80,000 clones listed, 90% are singletons. The sequences come from peripheral blood, collected on day 0 of AZD1222 vaccination. The receptors stem from an adult in good health. CDR3s include the opening cysteine and the closing phenylalanine or tryptophan. A D gene is named only where the DNA matches it firmly. Rows give clone size only sometimes, using once, few, many, or a class for an expanded clone.

d_call: NA; j_call: TRBJ2-3; v_call: TRBV2; clone_size: NA; cdr3_aa: CASSTELSTDTQYF; cdr3_nt: TGTGCCAGCAGCACGGAATTATCCACAGATACGCAGTATTTT
d_call: TRBD1; j_call: TRBJ1-2; v_call: TRBV19; clone_size: NA; cdr3_aa: CASFSYRDRERYGYTF; cdr3_nt: TGTGCCAGTTTCTCTTACCGGGACAGGGAACGCTATGGCTACACCTTC
d_call: TRBD1; j_call: TRBJ1-2; v_call: TRBV5-1; clone_size: NA; cdr3_aa: CASSLSGGLSGPGYTF; cdr3_nt: TGCGCCAGCAGCTTGTCAGGGGGCCTCTCCGGACCCGGCTACACCTTC
d_call: NA; j_call: TRBJ1-1; v_call: TRBV6-5; clone_size: NA; cdr3_aa: CASRRDGTNTEAFF; cdr3_nt: TGTGCCAGCAGAAGGGACGGGACGAACACTGAAGCTTTCTTT
d_call: TRBD1; j_call: TRBJ1-6; v_call: TRBV28; clone_size: NA; cdr3_aa: CATLMGQASSYNSPLHF; cdr3_nt: TGTGCCACCCTGATGGGACAGGCAAGCTCCTATAATTCACCCCTCCACTTT
d_call: NA; j_call: TRBJ1-2; v_call: TRBV12-3/TRBV12-4; clone_size: NA; cdr3_aa: CASRVEGGRGYTF; cdr3_nt: TGTGCCAGCAGGGTCGAGGGAGGGAGAGGCTACACCTTC
d_call: TRBD1; j_call: TRBJ2-2; v_call: TRBV6-5; clone_size: NA; cdr3_aa: CASSPGGWELFF; cdr3_nt: TGTGCCAGCAGCCCAGGGGGCTGGGAGCTGTTTTTT
d_call: TRBD2; j_call: TRBJ2-7; v_call: TRBV7-2; clone_size: NA; cdr3_aa: CASSLGRTSGAYEQYF; cdr3_nt: TGTGCCAGCAGCTTGGGGAGGACTAGCGGTGCCTACGAGCAGTACTTC
d_call: NA; j_call: TRBJ1-1; v_call: TRBV19; clone_size: NA; cdr3_aa: CASSTKGYTEAFF; cdr3_nt: TGTGCCAGTAGTACCAAGGGTTACACTGAAGCTTTCTTT
d_call: NA; j_call: TRBJ1-1; v_call: TRBV7-2; clone_size: NA; cdr3_aa: CASSLLGASMNTEAFF; cdr3_nt: TGTGCCAGCAGCTTATTAGGAGCTTCAATGAACACTGAAGCTTTCTTT
d_call: TRBD1; j_call: TRBJ2-3; v_call: TRBV6-5; clone_size: NA; cdr3_aa: CASSSDHGQGIYTQYF; cdr3_nt: TGTGCCAGCAGTTCCGACCATGGACAGGGGATATATACGCAGTATTTT
d_call: NA; j_call: TRBJ1-2; v_call: TRBV4-3; clone_size: NA; cdr3_aa: CASSQVKATDADYGYTF; cdr3_nt: TGCGCCAGCAGCCAAGTCAAGGCGACGGACGCCGACTATGGCTACACCTTC
d_call: NA; j_call: TRBJ1-5; v_call: TRBV11-2; clone_size: NA; cdr3_aa: CASSLDRRNQPQHF; cdr3_nt: TGTGCCAGCAGCCTTGACAGGCGCAATCAGCCCCAGCATTTT
d_call: TRBD1; j_call: TRBJ1-5; v_call: TRBV6-2/TRBV6-3; clone_size: NA; cdr3_aa: CASSYDAGQGILVWGYQPQHF; cdr3_nt: TGTGCCAGCAGTTACGACGCGGGACAGGGCATCTTGGTGTGGGGCTATCAGCCCCAGCATTTT
d_call: NA; j_call: TRBJ2-4; v_call: TRBV5-1; clone_size: NA; cdr3_aa: CASSSGRQALMAKNIQYF; cdr3_nt: TGCGCCAGCAGCTCTGGCCGTCAGGCCCTTATGGCCAAAAACATTCAGTACTTC
d_call: TRBD1; j_call: TRBJ1-3; v_call: TRBV7-3; clone_size: NA; cdr3_aa: CASSYKPDRAVFGNTIYF; cdr3_nt: TGTGCCAGCAGCTACAAACCCGACAGGGCCGTATTTGGAAACACCATATATTTT
d_call: NA; j_call: TRBJ2-7; v_call: TRBV3-1/TRBV3-2; clone_size: NA; cdr3_aa: CASSQYSGASSYEQYF; cdr3_nt: TGTGCCAGCAGCCAATATTCGGGGGCTAGCTCCTACGAGCAGTACTTC
d_call: NA; j_call: TRBJ1-6; v_call: TRBV19; clone_size: NA; cdr3_aa: CASSTEGQTNSPLHF; cdr3_nt: TGTGCCAGTAGTACAGAAGGACAGACCAATTCACCCCTCCACTTT
d_call: NA; j_call: TRBJ1-6; v_call: TRBV29-1; clone_size: NA; cdr3_aa: CSVSDSTNSPLHF; cdr3_nt: TGCAGCGTCTCCGACAGCACCAATTCACCCCTCCACTTT
d_call: NA; j_call: TRBJ2-1; v_call: TRBV7-2; clone_size: NA; cdr3_aa: CASSFELLSNEQFF; cdr3_nt: TGTGCCAGCAGCTTCGAACTATTATCCAACGAGCAGTTCTTC
d_call: NA; j_call: TRBJ2-7; v_call: TRBV3-1/TRBV3-2; clone_size: NA; cdr3_aa: CASSQVGEQYF; cdr3_nt: TGTGCCAGCAGCCAAGTGGGCGAGCAGTACTTC
d_call: TRBD1; j_call: TRBJ1-2; v_call: TRBV27; clone_size: NA; cdr3_aa: CASSWTGGNVYGYTF; cdr3_nt: TGTGCCAGCAGTTGGACAGGGGGGAATGTCTATGGCTACACCTTC
d_call: NA; j_call: TRBJ1-6; v_call: TRBV5-4; clone_size: NA; cdr3_aa: CASSLDVSRESPLHF; cdr3_nt: TGTGCCAGCAGCTTGGACGTCTCAAGGGAATCACCCCTCCACTTT
d_call: NA; j_call: TRBJ2-1; v_call: TRBV7-9; clone_size: NA; cdr3_aa: CASSLAGPEQFF; cdr3_nt: TGTGCCAGCAGCTTAGCCGGACCAGAGCAGTTCTTC
d_call: NA; j_call: TRBJ2-1; v_call: TRBV12-1; clone_size: NA; cdr3_aa: CASSAKHSYNEQFF; cdr3_nt: TGTGCCAGCAGCGCAAAACACTCCTACAATGAGCAGTTCTTC
d_call: NA; j_call: TRBJ2-7; v_call: TRBV21-1; clone_size: NA; cdr3_aa: CASSKGQGQYF; cdr3_nt: TGTGCCAGCAGCAAAGGACAGGGACAGTACTTC
d_call: NA; j_call: TRBJ2-7; v_call: TRBV27; clone_size: NA; cdr3_aa: CASSLSGPRNEQYF; cdr3_nt: TGTGCCAGCAGTTTATCAGGTCCGAGAAACGAGCAGTACTTC
d_call: NA; j_call: TRBJ1-1; v_call: TRBV14; clone_size: NA; cdr3_aa: CASSQFQGLVTTEAFF; cdr3_nt: TGTGCCAGCAGCCAATTCCAGGGGTTGGTGACCACTGAAGCTTTCTTT
d_call: NA; j_call: TRBJ1-2; v_call: TRBV24-1; clone_size: NA; cdr3_aa: CATSDSGSYGYTF; cdr3_nt: TGTGCCACCAGTGATTCGGGGAGCTATGGCTACACCTTC
d_call: NA; j_call: TRBJ1-3; v_call: TRBV2; clone_size: NA; cdr3_aa: CASSLRGDTIYF; cdr3_nt: TGTGCCAGCAGCCTCCGGGGTGACACCATATATTTT
d_call: TRBD1; j_call: TRBJ1-5; v_call: TRBV7-6; clone_size: NA; cdr3_aa: CASSLVSSPGGRGQPQHF; cdr3_nt: TGTGCCAGCAGCTTAGTAAGTAGTCCAGGGGGCCGCGGACAGCCCCAGCATTTT
d_call: NA; j_call: TRBJ1-2; v_call: TRBV27; clone_size: once; cdr3_aa: CASSLSVGSGNGGYTF; cdr3_nt: TGTGCCAGCAGTTTATCCGTCGGTTCGGGAAATGGGGGCTACACCTTC
d_call: NA; j_call: TRBJ2-3; v_call: TRBV19; clone_size: NA; cdr3_aa: CASTPGRGGDTQYF; cdr3_nt: TGTGCCAGTACCCCAGGACGCGGTGGAGATACGCAGTATTTT
d_call: TRBD1; j_call: TRBJ1-1; v_call: TRBV7-9; clone_size: NA; cdr3_aa: CASSFGQGGTEAFF; cdr3_nt: TGTGCCAGCAGCTTCGGACAGGGAGGGACTGAAGCTTTCTTT
d_call: NA; j_call: TRBJ2-7; v_call: TRBV12-3/TRBV12-4; clone_size: NA; cdr3_aa: CASSLFQGNEQYF; cdr3_nt: TGTGCCAGCAGTTTATTCCAAGGGAACGAGCAGTACTTC